Shown below are 24 T cell receptor beta chains from a single sample sequenced in a study of PD-L1 blockade in urothelial cancer. Regarding time point: pretreatment peripheral blood. Assay used: immunoSEQ multiplex PCR; TCRdb lists only in-frame clones, some missing. The table has approximately 71,000 clones, about four fifths seen once; the top ten hold about a tenth. The sample consisted of PBMCs, taken around atezolizumab (anti-PD-L1) treatment. The receptor set was obtained from a woman in her seventies with urothelial cancer.

This clone was seen only a few times. The rearrangement links TRBV27 to TRBJ2-7; TRBD1 is a possible D gene (5 bases). The length of the CDR3 is 13 residues. Germline assignment: CDR1 MNHEY and CDR2 SMNVEV (reference sequence). V was cut by 3 bases and J by 3 bases, with 9 bases left in between. CDR3 in amino acids: CASSFQGSYEQYF. Written as DNA, the CDR3 is TGTGCCAGCAGTTTTCAGGGCAGCTACGAGCAGTACTTC.

The chain carries TRBV5-1 and TRBJ1-1; 7 bases line up with TRBD1. Trimming removed 1 base from V and 5 bases from J; junction bases left unmatched: 14. Germline values: CDR1 SGHRS, CDR2 YFSETQ. The CDR3 sequence is 17 residues long. Written as DNA, the CDR3 is TGCGCCAGCAGCTTGTCGCGGACAGGCGTAGGGACTACTGAAGCTTTCTTT. This translates into CASSLSRTGVGTTEAFF.

This clone was seen a few times. The chain joins TRBV28 to TRBJ2-3; D may be TRBD1 (6 bases). Per the germline V gene, CDR1 is MDHEN and CDR2 is SYDVKM. V lost 5 bases to trimming and J lost 4 bases, with 7 bases between them. The length of the CDR3 is 12 residues. The CDR3 spells CASSTGSDTQYF. In nucleotides, the CDR3 is TGTGCCAGCAGTACAGGGTCAGATACGCAGTATTTT.

V gene TRBV7-9 combines with J gene TRBJ1-2; perhaps TRBD1 as D (6 bases). V lost 3 bases, J lost 1 base, and 9 bases lay in between. Germline-derived CDR1 and CDR2 are SEHNR and FQNEAQ (reference sequence). CDR3 size: 14 residues. Written as DNA, the CDR3 is TGTGCCAGCAGCTTGGACAGATATAACTATGGCTACACCTTC. Translating gives CASSLDRYNYGYTF. The entire variable domain, with the rest obtained from reference TRBV7-9 and TRBJ1-2, is as follows: DTGVSQNPRHKITKRGQNVTFRCDPISEHNRLYWYRQTLGQGPEFLTYFQNEAQLEKSRLLSDRFSAERPKGSFSTLEIQRTEQGDSAMYLCASSLDRYNYGYTFGSGTRLTVV.

The chain is built from TRBV10-2 and TRBJ1-1; D ambiguous. The V gene lost 7 bases and the J gene lost 1 base, with 10 bases spanning the gap. Germline V gene sequence: CDR1 WSHSY, CDR2 SAAADI. This CDR3 contains 13 residues. The CDR3: CASTGAGNTEAFF. In DNA form, the CDR3 reads TGCGCCAGCACTGGTGCGGGGAACACTGAAGCTTTCTTT.

This clone was recorded once. The chain joins TRBV29-1 to TRBJ1-1; a possible D gene is TRBD1 (5 bases). Germline-derived CDR1 and CDR2 are SQVTM and ANQGSEA. The CDR3 runs to 13 residues. With 4 bases removed from V and 4 bases from J, the gap between germline ends came to 13 bases. The CDR3 bases are TGCAGCGTTGGATACGGGGGTCTCACTGAAGCTTTCTTT. Protein: CSVGYGGLTEAFF.

This clone was detected a few times. J is TRBJ2-3 and V is TRBV10-3; D is unresolved. Germline values: CDR1 ENHRY, CDR2 SYGVKD. The CDR3 loop spans 13 amino acids. V shed 2 bases and J shed 3 bases, with 6 bases lying between them. The CDR3 bases are TGTGCCATCAGTGAGGCTCGGACAGATACGCAGTATTTT. Amino acid sequence: CAISEARTDTQYF.

V usage is TRBV29-1 and J usage is TRBJ2-7; D is possibly TRBD2 (5 bases). The germline V gene has CDR1 SQVTM and CDR2 ANQGSEA. This CDR3 region has 14 residues. The V and J ends lost 4 bases and 4 bases respectively, with 17 bases between them. CDR3 bases: TGCAGCGTTGCGAGAGGGCTGCAAACTTACGAGCAGTACTTC. Its protein is CSVARGLQTYEQYF.

This rearrangement joins TRBV2 to TRBJ2-2; 8 nucleotides agree with TRBD1. The length of the CDR3 is 15 residues. In germline, CDR1 is SNHLY, CDR2 FYNNEI. The ends lost 4 bases at V and 4 bases at J; junction bases unmatched: 5. CDR3 coding DNA: TGTGCCAGCAGTGTGGACAGGGTGGGCACCGGGGAGCTGTTTTTT. Protein: CASSVDRVGTGELFF. Supplemented by reference TRBV2 and TRBJ2-2, the full variable domain reads EPEVTQTPSHQVTQMGQEVILRCVPISNHLYFYWYRQILGQKVEFLVSFYNNEISEKSEIFDDQFSVERPDGSNFTLKIRSTKLEDSAMYFCASSVDRVGTGELFFGEGSRLTVL.

The genes are TRBV13 and TRBJ2-1; 15 nucleotides agree with TRBD2. With 5 bases clipped from V and 0 bases from J, the junction kept 8 bases outside the gene matches. Germline CDR1 reads PRHDT; CDR2 reads FYEKMQ (reference sequence). The CDR3 runs 19 residues. CDR3 in amino acids: CASSVGLAGGIFSYNEQFF. The CDR3 DNA sequence: TGTGCCAGCAGCGTCGGACTAGCGGGGGGGATATTCTCCTACAATGAGCAGTTCTTC.

This clone was counted a few times. This sequence joins TRBV5-1 and TRBJ2-5; D is undetermined. The germline V gene encodes CDR1 SGHRS and CDR2 YFSETQ. The ends were cut back, 0 bases at V and 5 bases at J, with 14 bases in the middle. This CDR3 is built from 15 residues. The CDR3 DNA follows: TGCGCCAGCAGCTTGGTTTCCGCCGGTACGGAGACCCAGTACTTC. Amino acid sequence: CASSLVSAGTETQYF. Combining the CDR3 with reference TRBV5-1 and TRBJ2-5 gives the whole variable domain KAGVTQTPRYLIKTRGQQVTLSCSPISGHRSVSWYQQTPGQGLQFLFEYFSETQRNKGNFPGRFSGRQFSNSRSEMNVSTLELGDSALYLCASSLVSAGTETQYFGPGTRLLVL.

This clone turned up a few times. J is TRBJ2-5 and V is TRBV5-5, with D perhaps matching TRBD2 (5 bases). Germline V CDR1 and CDR2: SGHKS, YYEKEE (reference sequence). Trimming took off 3 bases at V and 2 bases at J, with 17 bases between the two ends. The CDR3 sequence is 16 residues long. CDR3 residues: CASSSTSGGFQETQYF. CDR3 bases: TGTGCCAGCAGCTCTACCAGTGGAGGCTTTCAAGAGACCCAGTACTTC.

This chain joins TRBV4-2 and TRBJ2-7, with TRBD2 identical over 13 bases. Germline V gene lookup returns CDR1 LGHNA and CDR2 YNFKEQ. This CDR3 has 15 residues. V shed 6 bases, J shed 2 bases, and the junction held 4 bases outside the gene matches. This CDR3 is CASSLLAGGTYEQYF. CDR3 bases: TGTGCCAGCAGTCTACTAGCGGGAGGGACCTACGAGCAGTACTTC.

The chain links TRBV19 to TRBJ2-3; 9 positions match TRBD2. Trimming at V came to 7 bases and at J to 3 bases, leaving 5 bases not matched to a gene. CDR1 is LNHDA, CDR2 SQIVND, per germline (reference sequence). CDR3 length: 14 residues. The CDR3 loop is CASKASGETDTQYF. CDR3 bases: TGTGCCAGTAAGGCTAGCGGGGAAACAGATACGCAGTATTTT.

This clone was picked up one time. J is TRBJ1-1 and V is TRBV2, with 7 bases identical to TRBD1. The trim removed 2 bases at V and 11 bases at J, leaving 11 bases unmatched. This CDR3 has 14 amino acids. Per the germline V gene, CDR1 is SNHLY and CDR2 is FYNNEI. The CDR3 sequence: CASSEPEGARRAFF. DNA for the CDR3: TGTGCCAGCAGTGAACCGGAGGGGGCAAGGCGTGCTTTCTTT.

This clone appeared a single time. This chain links TRBV4-1 with TRBJ1-1; TRBD1 matches at 8 bases. V lost 4 bases, J lost 7 bases, and 8 bases stayed unmatched. Germline V lookup: CDR1 MGHRA, CDR2 YSYEKL. The CDR3 totals 14 residues. CDR3 residues: CASSLSQGAIEAFF. The CDR3 region has the DNA TGCGCCAGCAGCCTATCGCAGGGGGCAATTGAAGCTTTCTTT.

The chain joins TRBV29-1 to TRBJ2-1; 9 bases are a match to TRBD1. Germline V gene lookup returns CDR1 SQVTM and CDR2 ANQGSEA. This CDR3 spans 12 amino acids. The V segment lost 4 bases and the J segment 13 bases; nucleotides outside the gene matches: 8. CDR3 in DNA: TGCAGCGTTGCTACCGGGACAGGGTCACAGTTCTTC. This codes for CSVATGTGSQFF.

Only a few counts were recorded for this clone. This chain connects TRBV6-5 to TRBJ1-1; D unclear. CDR3 length equals 12 residues. Trimming removed 2 bases from V and 9 bases from J, with 10 bases in between. CDR1 and CDR2 (germline): MNHEY, SVGAGI. The CDR3 protein is CASSYPGLQAFF. CDR3 bases: TGTGCCAGCAGTTACCCAGGCCTCCAAGCTTTCTTT.

The chain uses TRBV11-2 and TRBJ2-3; 12 bases map to TRBD2. V shed 5 bases and J 2 bases; nucleotides not matched to a gene: 5. The CDR3 is 16 residues long. Germline V gene data show CDR1 as SGHAT and CDR2 as FQNNGV. The CDR3 reads CASSLAGGPNTDTQYF. Written as DNA, the CDR3 is TGTGCCAGCAGCCTAGCGGGAGGGCCGAACACAGATACGCAGTATTTT.

The chain combines TRBV28 with TRBJ1-1; D call uncertain. With 6 bases removed from V and 8 bases from J, the gap between germline ends came to 10 bases. From germline, CDR1 is MDHEN and CDR2 SYDVKM. The CDR3 is 11 amino acids. CDR3 nucleotide sequence: TGTGCCAGCAGCAACTTGAGAGAAGCTTTCTTT. Translated: CASSNLREAFF.

V and J are TRBV29-1 and TRBJ1-4; tentative D call: TRBD1 (5 bases). Trimming shortened V by 6 bases and J by 0 bases, and 8 bases separated the two germline ends. Per germline, CDR1 SQVTM and CDR2 ANQGSEA. This CDR3 comprises 13 residues. For the CDR3, the DNA is TGCAGCGTGGGGGGAACAACTAATGAAAAACTGTTTTTT. Protein sequence: CSVGGTTNEKLFF.

V gene TRBV10-3 combines with J gene TRBJ1-4, with D maybe TRBD1 (6 bases). V lost 8 bases to trimming and J lost 0 bases, with 7 bases between them. The CDR3 runs 13 residues. Germline V lookup: CDR1 ENHRY, CDR2 SYGVKD. The CDR3 region is CAIAGATNEKLFF. DNA of the CDR3: TGTGCCATCGCAGGGGCAACTAATGAAAAACTGTTTTTT.

The chain is built from TRBV4-1 and TRBJ2-7; D unresolved. V gave up 0 bases and J gave up 0 bases, with 9 bases separating them. The germline V gene encodes CDR1 MGHRA and CDR2 YSYEKL. The CDR3 is 15 residues long. The CDR3 loop reads CASSQDIPSSYEQYF. In DNA form, the CDR3 reads TGCGCCAGCAGCCAAGATATACCGAGCTCCTACGAGCAGTACTTC.

The chain combines TRBV9 with TRBJ2-5; 9 nucleotides agree with TRBD2. CDR3 size: 15 residues. J gave up 5 bases and V 4 bases, and 9 bases lay outside the gene matches. Germline CDR1 is SGDLS and CDR2 is YYNGEE. This chain's CDR3 is CASSTLAGRGETQYF. In DNA form, the CDR3 reads TGTGCCAGCAGCACGCTAGCGGGAAGGGGGGAGACCCAGTACTTC.